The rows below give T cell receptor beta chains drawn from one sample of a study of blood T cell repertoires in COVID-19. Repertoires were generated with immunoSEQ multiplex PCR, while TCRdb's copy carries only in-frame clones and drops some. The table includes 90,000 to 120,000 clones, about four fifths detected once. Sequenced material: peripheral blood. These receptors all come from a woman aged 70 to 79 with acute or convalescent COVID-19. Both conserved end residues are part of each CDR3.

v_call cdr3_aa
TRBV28 CASTLDPWTGRLPYNSPLHF
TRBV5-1 CASSFYGNRYEQYF
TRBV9 CASSVRGYGYTF
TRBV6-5 CASRRDSGANVLTF
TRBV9 CASSVDSLTGELFF
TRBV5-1 CASSPDRGQVAEAFF
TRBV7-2 CASAIAPSGRGDEQFF
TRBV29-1 CSGSRRRDNEQFF
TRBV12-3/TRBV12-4 CASSLLLGALHF
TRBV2 CAASGTGGQPQHF
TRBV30 CAWSATGTLNTIYF
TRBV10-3 CAISLGGRETQYF
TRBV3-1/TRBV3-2 CASSQVRRSSYNEQFF
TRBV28 CAITELNYGYTF
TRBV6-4 CASSEGTDLNTEAFF
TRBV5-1 CASSPNAQGMDNSPLHF
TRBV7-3 CASSLQEGKDEQFF
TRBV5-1 CASSVGTGIAEQFF
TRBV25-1 CASRQPGGTEAFF
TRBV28 CASSPHNMNTEAFF
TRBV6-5 CASTKDRGYGYTF
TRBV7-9 CASSLSLGQGARRGYTF
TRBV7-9 CASSLGGNNEKLFF
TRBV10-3 CAISELAVSYEQYF
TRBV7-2 CASSLVGQGRETQYF
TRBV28 CASSFPPGELFF
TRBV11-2 CASSLVPPGAGTEAFF
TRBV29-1 CSVEDSAVGGDSYDYGYTF
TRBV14 CASSQRGLAFDNEQFF
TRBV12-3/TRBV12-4 CASSPQGNQPQHF
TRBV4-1 CASSQISGVYNEQFF
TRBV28 CASSPQAGQETQYF
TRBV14 CASSRDKTQYF
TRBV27 CASNGASGRDSNEQFF
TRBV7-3 CASSLVAGTAYEQYF
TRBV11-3 CASSLGDSYNEQFF
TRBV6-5 CASAFWEGTEQFF
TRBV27 CASSPVGGQSGYTF
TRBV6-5 CASRGQGNLYEQYF
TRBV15 CATSRARGNYGYTF
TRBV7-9 CASSRTENTEAFF
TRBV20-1 CSASTSGSFNEQFF